Listed here is a single TCR beta chain. Its antigen is undetermined. Distinct nucleotide sequences in the sample also encode this CDR3. The data were obtained in a study of shared clonotypes between healthy human individuals. Deep-level running was used for the assay. Every subset's genomic DNA went evenly onto several immunoSEQ plates. TCRdb's table, derived via immunoSEQ multiplex PCR, lists solely in-frame clones and lacks some. The data show about 490,000 clones, about 82% seen once. Study observations and caveats: Represented genetic and exposure-history diversity was restricted by having few donors. Clonotype sharing among the donors was expected to vary with sequencing depth.

This CDR3 comprises 11 residues. Per germline, CDR1 MDHEN and CDR2 SYDVKM. Trimming pared 4 bases from V and 2 bases from J, leaving 3 bases between. This sequence joins TRBV28 and TRBJ2-7; D is ambiguous. Sequenced sample: PBMCs. The TCR comes from a middle-aged woman in good health. Some clones in this sample may be carry-over from other donors' samples. The CDR3 sequence is CASSSPYEQYF. The CDR3 coding sequence is TGTGCCAGCAGTTCTCCCTACGAGCAGTACTTC. Looking up the rest from reference TRBV28 and TRBJ2-7 gives the full variable domain: DVKVTQSSRYLVKRTGEKVFLECVQDMDHENMFWYRQDPGLGLRLIYFSYDVKMKEKGDIPEGYSVSREKKERFSLILESASTNQTSMYLCASSSPYEQYFGPGTRLTVT.